Below, 22 T cell receptor beta chains from the same sample are listed, as sequenced in a study of siplizumab effects on memory and regulatory T cells. Method: immunoSEQ multiplex PCR; TCRdb's copy keeps in-frame clones and lacks some. Seen here are 85,000 or so clones, around 95% observed once, and the top ten hold approximately 18%. Sequences were obtained from CD8+ T cells sorted from blood. These receptors came from a human donor in good health.

This rearrangement joins TRBV28 to TRBJ1-5; TRBD1 is a possible D gene (6 bases). The CDR3 runs 15 residues. Trimming shortened V by 2 bases and J by 7 bases, and 15 bases separated the two germline ends. Germline V gene sequence: CDR1 MDHEN, CDR2 SYDVKM. The chain's CDR3 is CASSLAGAVEQPQHF. CDR3 in DNA: TGTGCCAGCAGTTTAGCAGGGGCGGTAGAGCAGCCCCAGCATTTT.

The chain is built from TRBV6-6 and TRBJ2-5, with 7 bases that match TRBD2. The J call may be incorrect, as the DNA end agrees better with TRBJ2-7. CDR3 length equals 15 residues. Germline V gene data show CDR1 as MNHNY and CDR2 as SVGAGI (reference sequence). The CDR3 spells CASSGPGRRTYEQYF. CDR3 sequence (DNA): TGTGCCAGCAGTGGACCCGGGAGGCGTACCTACGAGCAGTACTTC.

The chain has TRBV9 and TRBJ2-4; TRBD1 is a possible D gene (5 bases). This CDR3 comprises 14 residues. V lost 0 bases and J 9 bases, leaving 13 bases between the germline ends. CDR1 and CDR2 (germline): SGDLS, YYNGEE. The CDR3 nucleotides read TGTGCCAGCAGCGTAGTCGGCACAAGGGGCATTCAGTACTTC. Protein sequence: CASSVVGTRGIQYF.

The chain is built from TRBV14 and TRBJ2-7; TRBD1 aligns across 7 bases. This CDR3 contains 16 residues. The V and J ends lost 5 bases and 0 bases, in that order; junction bases with no gene match: 10. Germline lookup yields CDR1 SGHDN and CDR2 FVKESK. CDR3 coding DNA: TGTGCCAGCAGCGGGAGCCGGGACAGTCACTCCTACGAGCAGTACTTC. It yields the protein CASSGSRDSHSYEQYF.

Only a few counts were recorded for this clone. The rearrangement links TRBV7-8 to TRBJ2-1, with 14 nucleotides matching TRBD2. The V gene end was trimmed by 4 bases and the J gene end by 6 bases; junction bases not matched to a gene: 2. CDR1 and CDR2 from the germline V gene are SGHVS and FQNEAQ. The CDR3 has 15 residues. The CDR3: CASSSGLAGGNEQFF. DNA for the CDR3: TGTGCCAGCAGCTCAGGACTAGCGGGAGGCAATGAGCAGTTCTTC.

The chain has TRBV6-6 and TRBJ2-2, with D perhaps matching TRBD1 (7 bases). V lost 6 bases, J lost 1 base, and 12 bases lay in between. CDR1 is MNHNY and CDR2 is SVGAGI in the germline V gene (reference sequence). This CDR3 region has 15 residues. As DNA, the CDR3 is TGTGCCAGCAGCCTCCAGGGGGGGAACACCGGGGAGCTGTTTTTT. This sequence encodes CASSLQGGNTGELFF.

The rearrangement joins TRBV7-8 to TRBJ1-2; D is ambiguous. The germline V gene encodes CDR1 SGHVS and CDR2 FQNEAQ. Trimming left V 3 bases short and J 6 bases short, with 17 bases between. The CDR3 runs to 15 residues. The CDR3 DNA sequence: TGTGCCAGCAGCTTTCTACAGCTTCCTGAAGATGGCTACACCTTC. As protein: CASSFLQLPEDGYTF.

The J gene is TRBJ2-1, the V gene TRBV11-2, with D possibly matching TRBD2 (6 bases). This CDR3 region has 16 residues. Germline CDR1 reads SGHAT; CDR2 reads FQNNGV. V was trimmed by 5 bases and J by 0 bases, leaving 14 bases between them. The CDR3 loop is CASSHSGGISYNEQFF. The CDR3 DNA reads as TGTGCCAGCAGCCATAGTGGGGGGATCTCCTACAATGAGCAGTTCTTC.

The chain combines TRBV5-1 with TRBJ2-1; TRBD2 aligns across 8 bases. CDR3 size: 18 residues. Per germline, CDR1 SGHRS and CDR2 YFSETQ. V lost 0 bases, J lost 5 bases, and 13 bases stayed unmatched. The CDR3 here is CASSLVGLALGPHNEQFF. For the CDR3, the DNA is TGCGCCAGCAGCTTGGTCGGACTAGCCCTCGGCCCCCACAATGAGCAGTTCTTC.

The chain couples TRBV19 to TRBJ1-5; TRBD1 is a possible D gene (5 bases). This CDR3 has 15 amino acids. Germline loops: CDR1 LNHDA, CDR2 SQIVND (reference sequence). Trimming pared 4 bases from V and 2 bases from J, leaving 12 bases between. CDR3 in DNA: TGTGCCAGTAGTACGGGGGGTAGAGGCAATCAGCCCCAGCATTTT. It yields the protein CASSTGGRGNQPQHF.

The gene calls are TRBV7-9 and TRBJ2-7; TRBD2 is a possible D gene (5 bases). The CDR3 extends over 15 amino acids. Germline CDR1 and CDR2: SEHNR and FQNEAQ (reference sequence). The V end lost 0 bases, the J end lost 6 bases, and 15 bases lay between the germline ends. This chain's CDR3 is CASSLADADRGEQYF. DNA for the CDR3: TGTGCCAGCAGCTTAGCGGATGCAGACCGGGGCGAGCAGTACTTC. The full variable domain, completed using reference TRBV7-9 and TRBJ2-7, is DTGVSQNPRHKITKRGQNVTFRCDPISEHNRLYWYRQTLGQGPEFLTYFQNEAQLEKSRLLSDRFSAERPKGSFSTLEIQRTEQGDSAMYLCASSLADADRGEQYFGPGTRLTVT.

Notes on this clone: The sample contains more than one DNA sequence encoding this CDR3. The genes are TRBV28 and TRBJ2-7; TRBD1 matches at 9 bases. The CDR3 totals 16 residues. The germline gives CDR1 MDHEN, CDR2 SYDVKM. The ends lost 3 bases at V and 2 bases at J; junction bases unmatched: 8. In DNA, the CDR3 is TGTGCCAGCAGTTTCCCGGGACAGGGACTAACCTACGAGCAGTACTTC. The encoded protein is CASSFPGQGLTYEQYF.

The genes are TRBV28 and TRBJ2-5; 12 nucleotides align to TRBD2. Losses at the gene ends were 0 bases for V and 4 bases for J; bases not matched to a gene: 12. CDR1 is MDHEN and CDR2 is SYDVKM in the germline V gene. CDR3 size: 19 residues. This CDR3 is CASSLWTGMTSGSGETQYF. CDR3 DNA: TGTGCCAGCAGTTTATGGACAGGGATGACTAGCGGGAGCGGAGAGACCCAGTACTTC.

This clone has only one observation. In the same sample, other DNA sequences code for this CDR3. The chain is built from TRBV7-6 and TRBJ2-7; D may be TRBD2 (6 bases). Germline CDR1 is SGHVS and CDR2 is FNYEAQ. Trimming pared 3 bases from V and 3 bases from J, leaving 9 bases between. The CDR3 extends over 13 amino acids. CDR3 sequence (DNA): TGTGCCAGCAGCTTGGGCGGGGACTACGAGCAGTACTTC. Translated: CASSLGGDYEQYF.

The CDR3 nucleotides read TGTGCCAGTAGTATCACACTAGCGGAAACCTACGAGCAGTACTTC. It encodes CASSITLAETYEQYF. This chain joins TRBV19 and TRBJ2-7; TRBD2 matches 8 bases. Trimming cost V 3 bases and J 2 bases; bases outside gene matches: 6. The CDR3 has 15 amino acids. Germline V CDR1 and CDR2: LNHDA, SQIVND (reference sequence).

This chain links TRBV13 with TRBJ2-1, with unresolved D. This CDR3 contains 14 residues. V was trimmed by 5 bases and J by 5 bases, leaving 13 bases between them. CDR1 is PRHDT and CDR2 is FYEKMQ in the germline V gene (reference sequence). The CDR3 DNA sequence: TGTGCCAGCAGCGTAACCGGGCCACACAATGAGCAGTTCTTC. This sequence encodes CASSVTGPHNEQFF.

This clone was seen just once. The chain employs TRBV27 and TRBJ2-1, with a tentative D call TRBD2 (6 bases). V lost 3 bases and J lost 4, with 13 bases in between. The germline V gene encodes CDR1 MNHEY and CDR2 SMNVEV (reference sequence). The CDR3 runs to 15 residues. As DNA, the CDR3 is TGTGCCAGCAGTTTGACTAGTCCGCCTTACAATGAGCAGTTCTTC. It encodes CASSLTSPPYNEQFF.

As regards this clone: Other DNA sequences from this sample encode an identical CDR3 as well. The chain employs TRBV19 and TRBJ2-1; 7 bases line up with TRBD2. Looked up from germline, CDR1 is LNHDA and CDR2 is SQIVND (reference sequence). This CDR3 is built from 14 residues. Germline trimming cut 1 base from V and 7 bases from J; bases unmatched to any gene: 4. CDR3 DNA sequence: TGTGCCAGTAGTATAGCGGGAGGCGATAATGAGCAGTTCTTC. Translated, it gives CASSIAGGDNEQFF.

The chain combines TRBV7-8 with TRBJ1-4; D might be TRBD1 (5 bases). Trimming left V 0 bases short and J 5 bases short, with 10 bases between. The germline V gene encodes CDR1 SGHVS and CDR2 FQNEAQ. The CDR3 totals 15 residues. CDR3 bases: TGTGCCAGCAGCTTAGCTAAGGGGATAAATGAAAAACTGTTTTTT. Its protein is CASSLAKGINEKLFF.

V gene TRBV6-6 combines with J gene TRBJ2-1; 9 nucleotides align to TRBD1. CDR1 is MNHNY, CDR2 SVGAGI, per germline (reference sequence). This CDR3 region has 15 residues. Unmatched junction bases numbered 4, after V lost 2 bases and J lost 5 bases. CDR3 sequence (DNA): TGTGCCAGCAGTTACACGGGACAGGGCCACAATGAGCAGTTCTTC. Protein sequence: CASSYTGQGHNEQFF.

CDR3 region: CASSPGTSGSDEQFF. CDR3 DNA: TGTGCCAGCAGCCCCGGGACTAGCGGGAGCGATGAGCAGTTCTTC. J is TRBJ2-1 and V is TRBV11-3; 14 bases fit TRBD2. This CDR3 has 15 amino acids. The germline V gene has CDR1 SGHNT and CDR2 YENEEA. Trimming removed 5 bases from V and 8 bases from J; junction bases left unmatched: 5.

This chain joins TRBV19 and TRBJ2-3, with TRBD2 matching over 8 bases. V shed 0 bases, J shed 3 bases, and the junction held 5 bases outside the gene matches. Germline V gives CDR1 LNHDA, CDR2 SQIVND (reference sequence). The CDR3 sequence is 16 residues long. CDR3 DNA: TGTGCCAGTAGTATAGAAGAGGCTAGCGGGACAGATACGCAGTATTTT. Translating gives CASSIEEASGTDTQYF.